Listed below are T cell receptor beta chains from one sample, sequenced in a study of STAT3 mutations in large granular lymphocyte leukemia. Produced via immunoSEQ multiplex PCR; TCRdb's table is partial and in-frame only. The data contain over 25,000 clones, about 90% of them singletons. Sequencing input: peripheral blood mononuclear cells. These receptors all stem from a man aged 60 to 75 with T-cell large granular lymphocyte leukemia. Some clones in this sample may be carry-over from other donors' samples. The CDR3 runs from the conserved cysteine through the conserved F or W. The order of the fields is clone size, V gene, D gene, CDR3 protein. A D gene is named only where the DNA matches it firmly. Some rows have no size entry. The others give once, few or many, or a class for an expanded clone.

-,TRBV4-1,-,CASSQGEGPQTPDTQYF
-,TRBV28,-,CASRSPSYEQYF
once,TRBV19,-,CASSVQGRNQPQHF
-,TRBV28,-,CASCGLWGSSYEQYF
-,TRBV7-9,-,CASSLDYTEAFF
-,TRBV25-1,TRBD2,CASSESTSGSTLSRYF
-,TRBV14,TRBD1,CASSQEGRGLLGYTF
-,TRBV11-2,-,CASSLGQVGEQYF
-,TRBV19,-,CASSPRPNYGYTF
-,TRBV6-5,TRBD1,CASSRTGGSQPQHF
-,TRBV7-9,TRBD1,CASSTTGGREKLFF
-,TRBV30,-,CAWISSHEQYF
-,TRBV7-2,TRBD2,CASSTRFSGVPNQETQYF
-,TRBV5-1,-,CASSSTTGTNYGYTF
medium-sized,TRBV9,TRBD2,CASSVAGLRNTGELFF
-,TRBV5-1,-,CASSERGDTQYF
-,TRBV7-2,-,CASSWDARQVSNQPQHF
-,TRBV5-1,TRBD2,CASSLAPSGSGDTQYF
-,TRBV7-6,-,CASSLAGEQYF
-,TRBV6-1,-,CASSEGHLYGYTF
-,TRBV5-6,-,CASSSWRDQPQHF
-,TRBV7-2,-,CASSPIGSREQYF
-,TRBV6-5,-,CASRVTGFYNEQFF
-,TRBV5-1,-,CASSLDRGAEKLFF
-,TRBV6-1,TRBD1,CASSVDRYQHETQYF
-,TRBV7-2,TRBD2,CASSLGLAGGPSQYF
-,TRBV27,-,CASGRGSQGWSTEAFF
-,TRBV9,TRBD1,CASSAGTGNTGELFF
-,TRBV28,-,CASSYDWRAYQPQHF
-,TRBV2,TRBD2,CASSGPAGEEQFF
-,TRBV5-4,-,CASSWTPGPRANGYTF